This TCR beta chain was identified in a study of blood T cell repertoires in COVID-19. Study background: The United States, Italy and Spain supplied acute and convalescent COVID-19 samples.

Recruitment covered over 20 US areas and drew participants whose ages spanned about 18 to 95 years. Symptom resolution, clearance, or two negative PCRs marked the recovered donors of Cohort 3. The repertoire was sequenced with immunoSEQ multiplex PCR; TCRdb's copy has only in-frame clones and lacks some. The data hold 200,000 to 250,000 clones, with 70% to 90% observed a single time. The CDR3 contains 15 residues. Trimming at V came to 4 bases and at J to 3 bases, leaving 8 bases not matched to a gene. Germline loops: CDR1 SNHLY, CDR2 FYNNEI. J is TRBJ2-7 and V is TRBV2; 8 bases fit TRBD1. The receptor comes from a man aged 25-45 years who had recovered from COVID-19. Sequences were obtained from PBMCs or T cells enriched from blood (not recorded which). The CDR3 here is CASSADRVVVYEQYF. The CDR3 DNA reads TGTGCCAGCAGTGCGGACAGGGTCGTAGTCTACGAGCAGTACTTC.